This TCR beta chain derives from a study of blood T cell repertoires in COVID-19. In the study overall: Collection of acute and convalescent COVID-19 samples took place in the United States, Italy and Spain. T cells, B-cell-depleted T cells, or PBMCs provided the cDNA or gDNA that served as material.

Using immunoSEQ multiplex PCR, the repertoire was profiled, and TCRdb retains in-frame clones only, with some absent. The table has a few hundred thousand clones, 65% to 90% seen once. The receptor was isolated from a woman in her 40s who had recovered from COVID-19. Sequenced input: peripheral blood.

CDR3 in amino acids: CASSPPSAGMVYEQYF. Written as DNA, the CDR3 is TGCGCCAGCAGCCCCCCGTCGGCGGGAATGGTCTACGAGCAGTACTTC. The chain carries TRBV5-1 and TRBJ2-7; possible D gene TRBD2, 6 bases. CDR1 is SGHRS and CDR2 is YFSETQ in the germline V gene. This CDR3 is built from 16 residues. V lost 4 bases, J lost 3 bases, and 20 bases lay in between.